The next 13 T cell receptor beta chains were all read from a single sample in a study of blood T cell repertoires in COVID-19. Produced via immunoSEQ multiplex PCR; TCRdb's table is partial and in-frame only. This sample carries fewer than 350,000 clones, less than 85% of them seen once, and the ten largest clones take about 2%. The sequenced sample consisted of PBMCs or T cells enriched from blood (not recorded which). Receptors originate from a woman in her twenties or thirties who had been exposed to COVID-19.

The CDR3 reads CASSGGATNEKLFF. The CDR3 region has the DNA TGCGCCAGCAGCGGGGGGGCAACTAATGAAAAACTGTTTTTT. This chain connects TRBV5-1 to TRBJ1-4; perhaps TRBD1 as D (5 bases). Germline V gives CDR1 SGHRS, CDR2 YFSETQ. With 4 bases removed from V and 0 bases from J, the gap between germline ends came to 7 bases. The CDR3 covers 14 residues.

The chain employs TRBV28 and TRBJ2-7, with 7 bases matching TRBD1. Germline-derived CDR1 and CDR2 are MDHEN and SYDVKM. V shed 6 bases, J shed 7 bases, and the junction held 12 bases outside the gene matches. The CDR3 has 14 amino acids. CDR3 in DNA: TGTGCCAGCAGATACATCCAGGGGGTAAGGGAGCAGTACTTC. Translating gives CASRYIQGVREQYF.

This rearrangement joins TRBV19 to TRBJ1-2; possible D gene TRBD1, 6 bases. The CDR3 covers 14 residues. Trimming removed 6 bases at V and 4 bases at J, with 15 bases between. Germline CDR1 reads LNHDA; CDR2 reads SQIVND (reference sequence). This CDR3 is CASRTRGSGYGYTF. For the CDR3, the DNA is TGTGCCAGTAGAACAAGGGGGTCTGGCTATGGCTACACCTTC.

This chain uses TRBV28 with TRBJ1-3, with 10 bases that match TRBD1. With V trimmed by 7 bases and J by 4 bases, 7 bases remained unmatched. CDR1 is MDHEN, CDR2 SYDVKM, per germline. CDR3 length equals 15 residues. Here the CDR3 reads CASTRQGARGNTIYF. Here the CDR3 DNA reads TGTGCCAGCACGCGACAGGGGGCGCGAGGAAACACCATATATTTT.

The chain combines TRBV5-1 with TRBJ1-3; a weak D match, TRBD1 (6 bases). The CDR3 is 16 residues long. Trimming took off 1 base at V and 0 bases at J, with 11 bases between the two ends. Looked up from germline, CDR1 is SGHRS and CDR2 is YFSETQ. The CDR3 bases are TGCGCCAGCAGCTTGTCTAGCAGGGGCTCTGGAAACACCATATATTTT. It codes for CASSLSSRGSGNTIYF. Using reference TRBV5-1 and TRBJ1-3 for the parts outside the CDR3, the full variable domain is KAGVTQTPRYLIKTRGQQVTLSCSPISGHRSVSWYQQTPGQGLQFLFEYFSETQRNKGNFPGRFSGRQFSNSRSEMNVSTLELGDSALYLCASSLSSRGSGNTIYFGEGSWLTVV.

V and J are TRBV27 and TRBJ1-1; D not certain. Germline assignment: CDR1 MNHEY and CDR2 SMNVEV (reference sequence). Trimming removed 7 bases at V and 1 base at J, with 13 bases between. The CDR3 runs 14 residues. The CDR3 coding sequence is TGTGCCAGCATGGAACAGTTGCGGAACACTGAAGCTTTCTTT. This gives the protein CASMEQLRNTEAFF.

The chain carries TRBV4-1 and TRBJ1-1, with TRBD1 identical over 7 bases. This CDR3 is built from 14 residues. CDR1 is MGHRA, CDR2 YSYEKL, per germline. Trimming cost V 0 bases and J 8 bases; bases outside gene matches: 6. The CDR3: CASSQDPRGEEAFF. As DNA, the CDR3 is TGCGCCAGCAGCCAAGACCCCAGGGGGGAGGAAGCTTTCTTT.

V and J are TRBV24-1 and TRBJ2-3, with D perhaps TRBD2 (6 bases). V was shortened by 3 bases and J by 8 bases, with 11 bases between the two germline ends. The CDR3 totals 13 residues. CDR1 is KGHDR and CDR2 is SFDVKD in the germline V gene. CDR3 nucleotides: TGTGCCACCAGTGATCTGGGACTTTCTACGCAGTATTTT. Its protein is CATSDLGLSTQYF.

The V gene is TRBV2, the J gene TRBJ1-3; D gene ambiguous. This CDR3 has 19 residues. Germline values: CDR1 SNHLY, CDR2 FYNNEI. Between the trimmed V and J ends, which lost 3 bases and 0 bases, there was a span of 21 bases. The CDR3 DNA sequence: TGTGCCAGCAGTGACGGTAGAGGAATGCCTTCATACTCTGGAAACACCATATATTTT. This gives the protein CASSDGRGMPSYSGNTIYF.

V usage is TRBV5-6 and J usage is TRBJ1-5; TRBD1 agrees at 7 bases. CDR3 length: 17 residues. Germline CDR1 and CDR2: SGHDT and YYEEEE. After removal of 3 bases from V and 6 bases from J, the junction contained 15 bases not matched to a gene. This chain's CDR3 is CASSSERTGLQGQPQHF. CDR3 nucleotides: TGTGCCAGCAGCTCCGAAAGGACAGGCCTACAGGGTCAGCCCCAGCATTTT.

J is TRBJ1-2 and V is TRBV14, with D possibly being TRBD1 (5 bases). The CDR3 contains 13 residues. Germline CDR1 reads SGHDN; CDR2 reads FVKESK. V was shortened by 2 bases and J by 4 bases, with 8 bases between the two germline ends. The CDR3 loop reads CASSQQGGYGYTF. The CDR3 DNA sequence: TGTGCCAGCAGCCAACAGGGTGGCTATGGCTACACCTTC. The variable domain in full, with the rest retrieved from reference TRBV14 and TRBJ1-2, is EAGVTQFPSHSVIEKGQTVTLRCDPISGHDNLYWYRRVMGKEIKFLLHFVKESKQDESGMPNNRFLAERTGGTYSTLKVQPAELEDSGVYFCASSQQGGYGYTFGSGTRLTVV.

The chain uses TRBV9 and TRBJ2-2, with TRBD1 as a possible D gene (5 bases). Germline assignment: CDR1 SGDLS and CDR2 YYNGEE. V was shortened by 4 bases and J by 3 bases, with 13 bases between the two germline ends. This CDR3 spans 15 amino acids. The CDR3 bases are TGTGCCAGCAGCAAAGAAACAGGCTACACCGGGGAGCTGTTTTTT. It specifies CASSKETGYTGELFF.

This clone was observed a few times. The chain recombines TRBV7-2 with TRBJ1-2; weak D call: TRBD1 (5 bases). The germline V gene has CDR1 SGHTA and CDR2 FQGNSA. This CDR3 spans 15 amino acids. The V end lost 1 base, the J end lost 8 bases, and 17 bases lay between the germline ends. The CDR3 nucleotides are TGTGCCAGCAGCTTAGTTCCCAGGGAAATTTACGGCTACACCTTC. It specifies CASSLVPREIYGYTF.